This TCR beta chain derives from a study of metastatic and nonmetastatic thyroid tumors. Looking at the study overall: Repertoires were compared across blood and tumor or nodule tissue from malignant and benign thyroid patients. The study's findings and limits: It was reported that TCR beta diversity was significantly higher in malignant thyroid tumors than benign nodules, in blood and tumor.

Germline V lookup: CDR1 LGHDT, CDR2 YNNKEL (reference sequence). The CDR3 loop spans 12 amino acids. As to this clone: Its antigen remains unidentified. Its ends do not fully match the called genes, so a read error is possible.

Original methodology: A distant-metastasis classifier for papillary thyroid cancer was built using CDR3 differences across clinicopathological groups. TCRdb re-called the PCR reads with MiXCR. V and J calls and clone size were set by TCRdb, not the authors. The sample lists roughly 6,500 clones; about 32% were seen once. Each patient went into thyroid surgery without having received any treatment. Input material: tumor tissue. The genes are TRBV3-1 and TRBJ2-4, with a tentative D call TRBD2 (6 bases). This receptor was identified in a female donor with papillary thyroid cancer or a benign thyroid nodule (not recorded which). Some clones in this sample may be carry-over from other donors' samples. CDR3 region: CASSRTASEMVF. The CDR3 bases are TGTGCCAGCAGCCGGACCGCTAGCGAGATGGTCTTC.